What follows are 4 T cell receptor beta chains derived from one specimen sequenced in a study of OX40 agonist ivuxolimab in advanced cancers. Measured with immunoSEQ multiplex PCR; TCRdb has only the in-frame clones, and not every one. There are about 100,000 clones in the sample; roughly 94% occur only once, and more than 0.15% lies in the top ten. Sequences were derived from CD4+ or CD8+ T cells sorted from blood, sampled in a trial of the OX40 agonist ivuxolimab. The receptors derive from an adult with an advanced solid tumor such as melanoma, head and neck, liver or kidney cancer.

The chain is built from TRBV27 and TRBJ2-1; 9 positions match TRBD1. The CDR3 sequence is 15 residues long. The V gene's germline CDR1 is MNHEY and CDR2 SMNVEV (reference sequence). Trimming took 2 bases from V and 8 from J; bases not matched to a gene: 7. The CDR3 sequence is CASSLKGQGSYEQFF. As DNA, the CDR3 is TGTGCCAGCAGTTTAAAAGGACAGGGGTCCTATGAGCAGTTCTTC.

This chain connects TRBV11-3 to TRBJ2-2; D gene unclear. CDR1 is SGHNT and CDR2 is YENEEA in the germline V gene. V dropped 3 bases and J dropped 4 bases, with 3 bases sitting between them. This CDR3 comprises 12 residues. The CDR3: CASSLSTGELFF. CDR3 nucleotides: TGTGCCAGCAGCTTGAGCACCGGGGAGCTGTTTTTT.

The V call is TRBV19, the J call TRBJ1-3; the D gene is possibly TRBD1 (5 bases). Germline V gene data show CDR1 as LNHDA and CDR2 as SQIVND (reference sequence). There are 16 residues in the CDR3. Trimming left V 9 bases short and J 2 bases short, with 20 bases between. CDR3: CASLMAGGSAGNTIYF. The CDR3 bases are TGTGCCAGCCTCATGGCGGGGGGTTCAGCTGGAAACACCATATATTTT.

CDR3 nucleotide sequence: TGTGCCAGCAGCTCGAAGGGCGCGACTAGCGGGGTGGGAGAGACCCAGTACTTC. This encodes CASSSKGATSGVGETQYF. V is TRBV5-4 and J is TRBJ2-5; 11 bases map to TRBD2. This CDR3 spans 18 amino acids. V was pared by 3 bases and J by 4 bases, with 14 bases of the junction left unmatched. From germline, CDR1 is SGHNT and CDR2 YYREEE (reference sequence). Using reference TRBV5-4 and TRBJ2-5 for the parts outside the CDR3, the full variable domain is ETGVTQSPTHLIKTRGQQVTLRCSSQSGHNTVSWYQQALGQGPQFIFQYYREEENGRGNFPPRFSGLQFPNYSSELNVNALELDDSALYLCASSSKGATSGVGETQYFGPGTRLLVL.